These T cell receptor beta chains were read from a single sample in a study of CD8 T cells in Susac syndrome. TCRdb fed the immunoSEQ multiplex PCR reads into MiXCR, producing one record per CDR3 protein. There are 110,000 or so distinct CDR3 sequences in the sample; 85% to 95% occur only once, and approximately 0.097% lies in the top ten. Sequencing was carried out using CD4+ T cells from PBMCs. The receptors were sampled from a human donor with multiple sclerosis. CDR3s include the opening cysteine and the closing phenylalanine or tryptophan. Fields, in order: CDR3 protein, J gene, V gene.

CDR3aa: CASSQGYGYTF
j_gene: TRBJ1-2
v_gene: TRBV6-2/TRBV6-3

CDR3aa: CASSPTSSRANVLTF
j_gene: TRBJ2-6
v_gene: TRBV3-1

CDR3aa: CASSQQLAGGADTQYF
j_gene: TRBJ2-3
v_gene: TRBV4-3

CDR3aa: CASSLTGDQEAFF
j_gene: TRBJ1-1
v_gene: TRBV7-3

CDR3aa: CASSPLMNTEAFF
j_gene: TRBJ1-1
v_gene: TRBV12-3/TRBV12-4

CDR3aa: CASGHREQFF
j_gene: TRBJ2-1
v_gene: TRBV12-5

CDR3aa: CASSPRQAQPSDVGYEQYF
j_gene: TRBJ2-7
v_gene: TRBV7-8

CDR3aa: CASSLQGANSPLHF
j_gene: TRBJ1-6
v_gene: TRBV7-9

CDR3aa: CSARDAASYDDEQFF
j_gene: TRBJ2-1
v_gene: TRBV20-1

CDR3aa: CASSFAGGRNEQFF
j_gene: TRBJ2-1
v_gene: TRBV13

CDR3aa: CAWSVPGQVPNNEQFF
j_gene: TRBJ2-1
v_gene: TRBV30

CDR3aa: CASSVGSRGGWTGELFF
j_gene: TRBJ2-2
v_gene: TRBV9

CDR3aa: CASSLAGRGSTGELFF
j_gene: TRBJ2-2
v_gene: TRBV7-9

CDR3aa: CASSGTGRPETQYF
j_gene: TRBJ2-5
v_gene: TRBV3-1

CDR3aa: CSAPTGLSDTQYF
j_gene: TRBJ2-3
v_gene: TRBV20-1

CDR3aa: CASSFSSTAQETQYF
j_gene: TRBJ2-5
v_gene: TRBV27

CDR3aa: CASSSRQDYYTF
j_gene: TRBJ1-2
v_gene: TRBV7-9

CDR3aa: CASSPEPNYGYTF
j_gene: TRBJ1-2
v_gene: TRBV6-4

CDR3aa: CSASATVTDTQYF
j_gene: TRBJ2-3
v_gene: TRBV20-1

CDR3aa: CASSYSRGETQYF
j_gene: TRBJ2-5
v_gene: TRBV6-5

CDR3aa: CASSQGWGEITYNEQFF
j_gene: TRBJ2-1
v_gene: TRBV14

CDR3aa: CSATGGSPEGTQYF
j_gene: TRBJ2-5
v_gene: TRBV20-1

CDR3aa: CASRPGWDEQFF
j_gene: TRBJ2-1
v_gene: TRBV11-2

CDR3aa: CASSQSRDSNYEQYF
j_gene: TRBJ2-7
v_gene: TRBV4-2

CDR3aa: CASSLSGVRGNTIYF
j_gene: TRBJ1-3
v_gene: TRBV12-3/TRBV12-4

CDR3aa: CASSTGDNYGYTF
j_gene: TRBJ1-2
v_gene: TRBV5-1

CDR3aa: CASTRGTGAEETQYF
j_gene: TRBJ2-5
v_gene: TRBV4-2

CDR3aa: CASSTVGQGVPYGYTF
j_gene: TRBJ1-2
v_gene: TRBV28

CDR3aa: CASRERAGGDGIGYTF
j_gene: TRBJ1-2
v_gene: TRBV7-2

CDR3aa: CASSQDWRRETQYF
j_gene: TRBJ2-5
v_gene: TRBV4-1

CDR3aa: CASDSGGASDTQYF
j_gene: TRBJ2-3
v_gene: TRBV15

CDR3aa: CASSETGVIYGYTF
j_gene: TRBJ1-2
v_gene: TRBV2

CDR3aa: CASSQGTGSTYEQYF
j_gene: TRBJ2-7
v_gene: TRBV4-1

CDR3aa: CASSVVQTATYEQYF
j_gene: TRBJ2-7
v_gene: TRBV9

CDR3aa: CASSQVRRGPLNSPLHF
j_gene: TRBJ1-6
v_gene: TRBV3-1

CDR3aa: CASTLTGFGYGYTF
j_gene: TRBJ1-2
v_gene: TRBV28

CDR3aa: CASSQPLLRGGTDTQYF
j_gene: TRBJ2-3
v_gene: TRBV4-1